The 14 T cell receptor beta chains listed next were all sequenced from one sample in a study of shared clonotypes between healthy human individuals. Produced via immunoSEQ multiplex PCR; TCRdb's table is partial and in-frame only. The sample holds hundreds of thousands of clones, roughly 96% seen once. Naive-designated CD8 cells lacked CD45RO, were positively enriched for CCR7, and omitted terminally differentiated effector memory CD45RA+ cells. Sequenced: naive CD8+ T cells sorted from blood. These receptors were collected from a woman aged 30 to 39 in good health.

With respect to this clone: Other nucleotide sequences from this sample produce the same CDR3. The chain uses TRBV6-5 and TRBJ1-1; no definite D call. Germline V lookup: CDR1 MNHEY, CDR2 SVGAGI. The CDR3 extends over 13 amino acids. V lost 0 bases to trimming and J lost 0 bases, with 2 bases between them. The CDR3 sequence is CASSYSVNTEAFF. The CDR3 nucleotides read TGTGCCAGCAGTTACTCCGTGAACACTGAAGCTTTCTTT.

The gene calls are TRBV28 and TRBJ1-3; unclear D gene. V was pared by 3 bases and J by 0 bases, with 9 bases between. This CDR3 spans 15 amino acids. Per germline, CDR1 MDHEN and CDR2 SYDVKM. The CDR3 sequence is CASSFTANSGNTIYF. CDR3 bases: TGTGCCAGCAGTTTCACAGCGAACTCTGGAAACACCATATATTTT. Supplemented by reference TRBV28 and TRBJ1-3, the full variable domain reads DVKVTQSSRYLVKRTGEKVFLECVQDMDHENMFWYRQDPGLGLRLIYFSYDVKMKEKGDIPEGYSVSREKKERFSLILESASTNQTSMYLCASSFTANSGNTIYFGEGSWLTVV.

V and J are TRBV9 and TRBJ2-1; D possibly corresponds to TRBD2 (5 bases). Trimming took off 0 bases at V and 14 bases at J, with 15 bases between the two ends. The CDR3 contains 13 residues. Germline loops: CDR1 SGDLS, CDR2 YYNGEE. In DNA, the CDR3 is TGTGCCAGCAGCGTAGCCGGCCGGGGTAGGAAGTTCTTC. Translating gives CASSVAGRGRKFF.

The CDR3 DNA sequence: TGTGCCAGCAGTTATAGGCGGGGCACAGATACGCAGTATTTT. Translated: CASSYRRGTDTQYF. The chain carries TRBV6-5 and TRBJ2-3, with D perhaps matching TRBD2 (5 bases). This CDR3 region has 14 residues. Germline V gene data show CDR1 as MNHEY and CDR2 as SVGAGI. The V gene lost 3 bases and the J gene lost 1 base, with 8 bases spanning the gap.

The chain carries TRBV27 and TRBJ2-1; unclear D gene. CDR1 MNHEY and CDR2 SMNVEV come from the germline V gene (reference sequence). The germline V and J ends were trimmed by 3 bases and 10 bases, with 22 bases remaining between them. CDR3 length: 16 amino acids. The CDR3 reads CASSFSDNGVTREQFF. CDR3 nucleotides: TGTGCCAGCAGTTTCAGTGACAATGGCGTGACGAGGGAGCAGTTCTTC.

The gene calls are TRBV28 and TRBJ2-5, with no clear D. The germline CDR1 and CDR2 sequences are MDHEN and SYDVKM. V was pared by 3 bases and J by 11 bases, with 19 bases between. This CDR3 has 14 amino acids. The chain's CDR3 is CASSFPQRPTEQYF. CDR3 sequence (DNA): TGTGCCAGCAGTTTCCCCCAGCGACCTACGGAGCAGTACTTC.

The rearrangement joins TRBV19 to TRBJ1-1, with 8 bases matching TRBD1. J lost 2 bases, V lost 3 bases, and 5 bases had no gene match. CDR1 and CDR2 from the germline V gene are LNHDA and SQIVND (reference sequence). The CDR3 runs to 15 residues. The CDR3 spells CASSIQGAGNTEAFF. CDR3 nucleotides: TGTGCCAGTAGTATCCAGGGGGCGGGCAACACTGAAGCTTTCTTT.

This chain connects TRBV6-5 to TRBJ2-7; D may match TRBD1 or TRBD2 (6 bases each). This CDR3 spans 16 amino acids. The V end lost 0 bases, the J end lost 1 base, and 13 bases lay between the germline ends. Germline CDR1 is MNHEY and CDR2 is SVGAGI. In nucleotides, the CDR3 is TGTGCCAGCAGTTACTCAGCCGGGGGCGTTTCCTACGAGCAGTACTTC. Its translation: CASSYSAGGVSYEQYF.

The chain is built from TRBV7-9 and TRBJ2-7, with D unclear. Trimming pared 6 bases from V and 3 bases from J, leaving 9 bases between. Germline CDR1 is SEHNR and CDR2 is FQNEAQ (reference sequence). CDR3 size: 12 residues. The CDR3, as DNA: TGTGCCAGCAGTCGAGGAGACTACGAGCAGTACTTC. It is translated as CASSRGDYEQYF.

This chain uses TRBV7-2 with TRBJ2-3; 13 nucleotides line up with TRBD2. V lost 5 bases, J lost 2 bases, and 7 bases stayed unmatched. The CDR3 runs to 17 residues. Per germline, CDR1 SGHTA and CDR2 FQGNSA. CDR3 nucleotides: TGTGCCAGCAGCACGGGACTAGCGGGATTCTACACAGATACGCAGTATTTT. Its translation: CASSTGLAGFYTDTQYF.

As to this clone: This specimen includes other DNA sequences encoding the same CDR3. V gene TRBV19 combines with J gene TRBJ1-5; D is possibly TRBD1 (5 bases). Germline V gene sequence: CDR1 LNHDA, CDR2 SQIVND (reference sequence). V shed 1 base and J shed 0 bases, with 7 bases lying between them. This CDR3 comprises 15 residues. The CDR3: CASSIGGYSNQPQHF. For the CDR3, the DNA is TGTGCCAGTAGTATAGGGGGGTATAGCAATCAGCCCCAGCATTTT.

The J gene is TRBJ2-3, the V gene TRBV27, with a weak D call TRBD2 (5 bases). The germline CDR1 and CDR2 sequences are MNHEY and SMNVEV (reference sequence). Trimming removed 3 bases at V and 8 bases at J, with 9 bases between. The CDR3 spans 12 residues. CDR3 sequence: CASSFHGGTQYF. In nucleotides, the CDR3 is TGTGCCAGCAGTTTTCACGGAGGTACGCAGTATTTT.

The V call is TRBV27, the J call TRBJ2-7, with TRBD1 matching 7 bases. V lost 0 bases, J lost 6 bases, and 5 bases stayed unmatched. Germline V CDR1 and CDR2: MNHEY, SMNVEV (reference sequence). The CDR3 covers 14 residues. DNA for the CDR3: TGTGCCAGCAGTTTATCGGGGACAGCAGGCGAGCAGTACTTC. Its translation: CASSLSGTAGEQYF.

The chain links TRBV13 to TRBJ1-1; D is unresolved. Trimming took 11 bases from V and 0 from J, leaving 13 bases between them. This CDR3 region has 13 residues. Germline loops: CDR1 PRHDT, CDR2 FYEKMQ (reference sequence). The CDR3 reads CAASNSMNTEAFF. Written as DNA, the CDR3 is TGTGCCGCATCCAACAGCATGAACACTGAAGCTTTCTTT.